Each of the 14 T cell receptor beta chains below was sequenced from the same sample in a study of T cell repertoires in cytomegalovirus infection. TCRdb analysed the reads with MiXCR anew, one entry per CDR3 protein. Found here are 640,000 or so distinct CDR3 sequences, roughly 33% of them singletons; the top ten hold about 20%. Antigens of these TCRs are unknown. The material was cultured PBMCs, obtained from culture after CMV antigen stimulation. These receptors were taken from a human donor in good health (CMV status not recorded). Some clones in this sample may be carry-over from other donors' samples.

Remarks on this clonotype: A single base separates this from a much larger clone, so it may be a read error. The V call is TRBV15, the J call TRBJ2-3, with a tentative D call TRBD2 (5 bases). Per the germline V gene, CDR1 is LNHNV and CDR2 is YYDKDF (reference sequence). The V gene lost 3 bases and the J gene lost 4 bases, with 5 bases spanning the gap. This CDR3 is built from 12 residues. CDR3 DNA: TGTGCCACCAGCAGGAGGGCAGATACGCAGTATTTT. Translated: CATSRRADTQYF.

V is TRBV12-3 or TRBV12-4 and J is TRBJ2-3; D could derive from TRBD1 or TRBD2 (5 bases each). V lost 6 bases, J lost 1 base, and 14 bases lay in between. The length of the CDR3 is 15 residues. CDR3 nucleotides: TGTGCCAGCAGCCAACGGGGCTGGGGCACAGATACGCAGTATTTT. Translated: CASSQRGWGTDTQYF.

The table lists this clonotype with a few counts. This sequence joins TRBV7-6 and TRBJ1-1, with TRBD1 matching 11 bases. The germline V gene has CDR1 SGHVS and CDR2 FNYEAQ. V lost 4 bases and J lost 3; bases outside the gene matches: 4. The CDR3 covers 15 residues. CDR3: CASSYRDRGDTEAFF. Written as DNA, the CDR3 is TGTGCCAGCAGCTACCGGGACAGGGGGGACACTGAAGCTTTCTTT.

This clonotype was observed a few times. The rearrangement links TRBV6-2 or TRBV6-3 to TRBJ1-2; the D gene is possibly TRBD1 (5 bases). V was clipped by 3 bases and J by 5 bases, with 22 bases between them. This CDR3 has 17 amino acids. Germline V gives CDR1 MNHEY, CDR2 SVGEGT. The CDR3 DNA follows: TGTGCCAGCAGTTATCTCCCCACAGGACAACCAAGATATGGCTACACCTTC. Residues: CASSYLPTGQPRYGYTF.

This clonotype was seen ten or more times. The chain has TRBV7-6 and TRBJ2-1; D assignment may be TRBD1 or TRBD2 (5 bases each). V was clipped by 2 bases and J by 0 bases, with 17 bases between them. CDR3 length: 18 residues. In germline, CDR1 is SGHVS, CDR2 FNYEAQ. CDR3 region: CASSLKFPGQSSYNEQFF. The CDR3 bases are TGTGCCAGCAGCTTAAAGTTTCCGGGGCAGAGCTCCTACAATGAGCAGTTCTTC. Full variable domain (rest looked up from reference TRBV7-6 and TRBJ2-1): GAGVSQSPRYKVTKRGQDVALRCDPISGHVSLYWYRQALGQGPEFLTYFNYEAQQDKSGLPNDRFSAERPEGSISTLTIQRTEQRDSAMYRCASSLKFPGQSSYNEQFFGPGTRLTVL.

The genes are TRBV18 and TRBJ1-1; possible D gene TRBD1, 6 bases. The CDR3 consists of 16 residues. Germline loops: CDR1 KGHSH, CDR2 LQKENI. The V and J ends lost 5 bases and 2 bases respectively, with 18 bases between them. CDR3 coding DNA: TGTGCCAGCTCATCAGGGGTCCTCACCCTTAACACTGAAGCTTTCTTT. Its protein is CASSSGVLTLNTEAFF.

The rearrangement links TRBV6-1 to TRBJ2-1; TRBD1 might be the D (5 bases). The CDR3 covers 13 residues. Germline V CDR1 and CDR2: MNHNS, SASEGT. Trimming shortened V by 5 bases and J by 3 bases, and 8 bases separated the two germline ends. CDR3 loop: CASSHRNYNEQFF. The CDR3 DNA reads TGTGCCAGCAGTCACAGGAACTACAATGAGCAGTTCTTC.

The V gene is TRBV20-1, the J gene TRBJ1-1; no definite D call. The CDR3 length is 12 residues. The V gene's germline CDR1 is DFQATT and CDR2 SNEGSKA (reference sequence). V lost 1 base, J lost 9 bases, and 12 bases lay in between. CDR3 amino acids: CSARGRWQKAFF. DNA of the CDR3: TGCAGTGCTAGAGGTAGATGGCAGAAAGCTTTCTTT.

The V gene is TRBV20-1, the J gene TRBJ2-1; 12 positions agree with TRBD2. From germline, CDR1 is DFQATT and CDR2 SNEGSKA (reference sequence). V shed 3 bases and J 13 bases; nucleotides not matched to a gene: 7. The CDR3 is made up of 13 amino acids. The CDR3 sequence: CSASPSGRAGQFF. CDR3 DNA sequence: TGCAGTGCTAGCCCTAGCGGGAGGGCCGGTCAGTTCTTC.

The V gene is TRBV15, the J gene TRBJ2-3; no definite D call. The CDR3 runs to 18 residues. Trimming left V 0 bases short and J 2 bases short, with 18 bases between. CDR1 LNHNV and CDR2 YYDKDF come from the germline V gene (reference sequence). CDR3 bases: TGTGCCACCAGCAGAGATTCCTACGCGGTCCTACTCACAGATACGCAGTATTTT. This translates into CATSRDSYAVLLTDTQYF.

The CDR3 region is CASSSPGLAGIRPETQYF. In DNA, the CDR3 is TGTGCCAGCAGTTCACCCGGACTAGCGGGGATTAGACCCGAGACCCAGTACTTC. This rearrangement joins TRBV27 to TRBJ2-5; 12 bases are shared with TRBD2. V was clipped by 4 bases and J by 5 bases; unmatched bases: 14. This CDR3 is built from 18 residues. The germline V gene has CDR1 MNHEY and CDR2 SMNVEV (reference sequence).

This clonotype has just a few counts. This chain uses TRBV10-3 with TRBJ2-5; D is possibly TRBD1 (5 bases). The CDR3 loop spans 15 amino acids. The V gene's germline CDR1 is ENHRY and CDR2 SYGVKD. V lost 2 bases and J 1 base, leaving 11 bases between the germline ends. The CDR3 reads CAISERATGQETQYF. DNA of the CDR3: TGTGCCATCAGTGAGAGGGCCACAGGCCAAGAGACCCAGTACTTC.

This clonotype was observed a single time. This chain uses TRBV6-5 with TRBJ2-3; D might be TRBD2 (6 bases). This CDR3 is built from 14 residues. V shed 6 bases and J shed 2 bases, with 12 bases lying between them. The V gene's germline CDR1 is MNHEY and CDR2 SVGAGI. This CDR3 reads CASRRSGFTDTQYF. In nucleotides, the CDR3 is TGTGCCAGCAGGCGCAGCGGGTTCACAGATACGCAGTATTTT.

This chain uses TRBV7-2 with TRBJ2-2; no definite D call. The CDR3 extends over 15 amino acids. Germline CDR1 is SGHTA and CDR2 is FQGNSA. The V and J ends lost 2 bases and 0 bases respectively, with 7 bases between them. This chain's CDR3 is CASSLRLANTGELFF. Here the CDR3 DNA reads TGTGCCAGCAGCTTAAGACTTGCGAACACCGGGGAGCTGTTTTTT. Supplemented by reference TRBV7-2 and TRBJ2-2, the full variable domain reads GAGVSQSPSNKVTEKGKDVELRCDPISGHTALYWYRQSLGQGLEFLIYFQGNSAPDKSGLPSDRFSAERTGGSVSTLTIQRTQQEDSAVYLCASSLRLANTGELFFGEGSRLTVL.